This TCR beta chain was recorded in a study of shared T cell receptors in the human thymus (dated by TCRdb to the early 2020s). Background for the entire study: The study examined how the human thymus generates shared, self-reactive T-cell receptor alpha chains.

A remark on this clone: Its target antigen remains unknown. There are no base qualities to consult, and no much larger clone falls within one base.

The library was made by the immunoSEQ multiplex PCR assay. Imported from immuneACCESS, the table was reduced by TCRdb to in-frame sequences with V and J called. These copies leave out some clones; in studies compared against another copy, an unresolved V gene accounts for under half, and the cause of the remainder is not known. The table for this sample lists hundreds of thousands of clones; about 89% of them were counted only once. About 0.0094% of the sample is held by the ten biggest clonotypes. Based on the germline V gene, the CDR1 and CDR2 sequences are LGHNA and YSLEER. V is pared back by 2 bases and J by 6 bases, with 9 bases lying between the germline termini. The CDR3 covers 13 residues, taking in both the cysteine and the phenylalanine. The DNA shown is the 39-base CDR3, in frame from base 1. Separately, the same data were catalogued under a study of human thymus T cells. Reported in the second study: Immunologically healthy infants undergoing open corrective cardiac surgery for congenital heart defects in Finland were used as donors. Thymus tissue was collected as surgical resects that were removed during corrective cardiac surgery. Biased V and J gene segment usage appeared to be present in both thymic and peripheral blood repertoires. According to the related research, thymic TCR repertoires were highly overlapping among unrelated individuals. The study characterized TCR alpha and beta repertoires from about 8 infant thymus samples and a few related peripheral blood samples. Donor ages ranged from about 6 to 244 days, and the cohort comprised about 6 male and two female infants. Thymocytes were mechanically released from the tissue and were stored as pellets of about 9-33 million cells at -70 degrees C. A QIAsymphony instrument was used to extract genomic DNA from the frozen cell pellets. The immunoSEQ multiplex PCR assay was used to amplify the TCRB and TCRAD loci from a standardized quantity of quality-controlled genomic DNA. The amplicons covered the V(D)J region and were long enough to include the CDR3 and to identify the V and J genes. The commercial immunoSEQ service was used to sequence amplicons on an Illumina platform. Primer bias and sequencing errors were corrected as previously described, and TCRAD and TCRB definitions were based on the IMGT database. The repertoires were analysed using immunoSEQ Analyzer 3.0 and VDJTools for basic statistics, V/J segment usage, diversity estimates, rarefaction and pairwise overlap. Diversity was estimated with Chao1, ChaoE, Efron-Thisted, Shannon and inverse Simpson indices, and also on datasets down-sampled to the smallest sample. Repertoire overlap was assessed by strict matching of CDR3 nucleotide sequence, V gene and J gene, and clustering was done by Jaccard-based multidimensional scaling. Thymus samples yielded on average approximately 800,000 unique TCRB clonotypes, compared with roughly 80,000 from blood samples.

The specimen was thymocytes. The source of this sequence is a boy less than two years old with a congenital heart defect. Donor details come from another sample of the same person, matched by shared clones. Recombination joined TRBV4-3 with TRBJ2-3; TRBD1 might be the D gene, on 6 matching bases. Read as DNA, the sequence is TGCGCCAGCAGCCAATTGGGGGCTGATACGCAGTATTTT. The resulting protein is CASSQLGADTQYF.